This TCR beta chain comes out of a study of CD8+ T cells in alopecia areata. This clone was counted between two and nine times. The same CDR3 can be traced to other DNA sequences in this sample. The germline gives CDR1 SGHRS, CDR2 YFSETQ. There are 14 residues in the CDR3. The V end was cut by 0 bases, the J end by 3 bases, with 10 bases between. Treatment here: oral pan-JAK inhibitor, 5-10 mg twice daily. Sequencing used cDNA as its template, made by extracting RNA and reverse transcribing it. The protocol was immunoSEQ multiplex PCR, while the TCRdb copy is restricted to in-frame clones and leaves out a portion. The sample holds under 350,000 clones; roughly 64% are singletons and the top ten take under 2%.

The source material was CD4+ T cells sorted from blood, sampled at week 24, from a patient treated with tofacitinib. The rearrangement joins TRBV5-1 to TRBJ2-7, with D tentatively TRBD1 (5 bases). This sequence originates from a human donor with alopecia areata. The CDR3 DNA follows: TGCGCCAGCAGCTTGGACGGACAAGGCTACGAGCAGTACTTC. This sequence encodes CASSLDGQGYEQYF.